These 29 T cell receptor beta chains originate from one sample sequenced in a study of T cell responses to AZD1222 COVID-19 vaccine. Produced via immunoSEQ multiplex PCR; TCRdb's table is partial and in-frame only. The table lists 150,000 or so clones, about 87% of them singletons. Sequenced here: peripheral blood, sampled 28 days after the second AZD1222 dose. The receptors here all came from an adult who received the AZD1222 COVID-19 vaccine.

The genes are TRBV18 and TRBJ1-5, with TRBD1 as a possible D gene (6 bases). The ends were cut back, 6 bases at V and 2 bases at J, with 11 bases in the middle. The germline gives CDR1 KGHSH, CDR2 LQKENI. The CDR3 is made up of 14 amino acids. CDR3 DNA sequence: TGTGCCAGCTCCCCGGCAGGGGGCAATCAGCCCCAGCATTTT. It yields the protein CASSPAGGNQPQHF.

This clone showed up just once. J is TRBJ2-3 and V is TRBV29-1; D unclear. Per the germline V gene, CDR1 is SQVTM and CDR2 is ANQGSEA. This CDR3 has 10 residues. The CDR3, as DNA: TGCAGTTACCTAGGGGATACGCAGTATTTT. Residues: CSYLGDTQYF.

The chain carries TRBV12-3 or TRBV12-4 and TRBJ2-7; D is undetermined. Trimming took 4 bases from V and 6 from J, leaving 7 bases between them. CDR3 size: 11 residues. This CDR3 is CASSSLREQYF. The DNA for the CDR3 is TGTGCCAGCAGTTCCTTACGCGAGCAGTACTTC.

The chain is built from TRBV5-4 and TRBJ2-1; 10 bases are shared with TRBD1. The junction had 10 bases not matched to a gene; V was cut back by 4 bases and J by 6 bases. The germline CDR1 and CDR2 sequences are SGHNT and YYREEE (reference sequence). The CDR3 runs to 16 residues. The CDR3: CASSQTAGTGVNEQFF. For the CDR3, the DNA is TGTGCCAGCAGCCAGACGGCCGGGACAGGGGTCAATGAGCAGTTCTTC.

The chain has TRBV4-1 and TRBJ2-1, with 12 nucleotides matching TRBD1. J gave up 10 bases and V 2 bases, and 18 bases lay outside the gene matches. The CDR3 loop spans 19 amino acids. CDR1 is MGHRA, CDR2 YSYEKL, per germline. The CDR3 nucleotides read TGCGCCAGCAGCCAAAGAGATGTGGGACAGGGGGCCCGCCAACTAGAGCAGTTCTTC. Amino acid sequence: CASSQRDVGQGARQLEQFF.

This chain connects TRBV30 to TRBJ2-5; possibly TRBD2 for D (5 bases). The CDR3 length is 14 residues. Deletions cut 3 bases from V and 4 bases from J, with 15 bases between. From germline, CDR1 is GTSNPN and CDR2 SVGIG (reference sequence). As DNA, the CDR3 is TGTGCCTGGAGCGAGGGTGGGTTTGGAGAGACCCAGTACTTC. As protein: CAWSEGGFGETQYF.

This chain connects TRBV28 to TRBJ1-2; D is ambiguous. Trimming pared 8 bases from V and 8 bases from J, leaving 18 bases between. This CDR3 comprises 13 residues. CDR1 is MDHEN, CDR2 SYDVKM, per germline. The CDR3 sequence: CASQEKQLRGYTF. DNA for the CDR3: TGTGCCAGCCAAGAAAAACAGCTTAGGGGCTACACCTTC.

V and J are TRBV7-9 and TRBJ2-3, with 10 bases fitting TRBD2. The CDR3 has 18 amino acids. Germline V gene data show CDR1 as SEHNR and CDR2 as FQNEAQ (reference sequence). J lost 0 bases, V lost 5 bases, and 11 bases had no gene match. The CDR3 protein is CASSPRGWTSGSTDTQYF. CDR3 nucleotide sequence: TGTGCCAGCAGCCCGAGGGGGTGGACTAGCGGTAGCACAGATACGCAGTATTTT.

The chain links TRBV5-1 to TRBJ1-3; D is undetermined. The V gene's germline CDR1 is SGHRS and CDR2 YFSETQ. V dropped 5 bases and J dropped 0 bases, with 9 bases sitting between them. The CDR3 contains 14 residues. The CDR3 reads CASSPVSSGNTIYF. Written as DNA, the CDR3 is TGCGCCAGCAGTCCAGTCAGCTCTGGAAACACCATATATTTT.

The CDR3 reads CASSISRMNTEAFF. The CDR3 nucleotides are TGTGCCAGTAGTATTTCTCGGATGAACACTGAAGCTTTCTTT. The rearrangement uses TRBV19 and TRBJ1-1; D remains unclear. The CDR3 contains 14 residues. The germline V gene has CDR1 LNHDA and CDR2 SQIVND (reference sequence). V lost 3 bases to trimming and J lost 0 bases, with 8 bases between them.

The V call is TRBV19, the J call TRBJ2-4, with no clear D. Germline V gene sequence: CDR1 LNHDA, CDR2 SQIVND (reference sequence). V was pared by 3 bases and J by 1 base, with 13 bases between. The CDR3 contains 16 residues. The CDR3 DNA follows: TGTGCCAGTAGTATGATAGGGAAGTTGGCCAAAAACATTCAGTACTTC. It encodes CASSMIGKLAKNIQYF. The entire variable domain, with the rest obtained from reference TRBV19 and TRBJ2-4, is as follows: DGGITQSPKYLFRKEGQNVTLSCEQNLNHDAMYWYRQDPGQGLRLIYYSQIVNDFQKGDIAEGYSVSREKKESFPLTVTSAQKNPTAFYLCASSMIGKLAKNIQYFGAGTRLSVL.

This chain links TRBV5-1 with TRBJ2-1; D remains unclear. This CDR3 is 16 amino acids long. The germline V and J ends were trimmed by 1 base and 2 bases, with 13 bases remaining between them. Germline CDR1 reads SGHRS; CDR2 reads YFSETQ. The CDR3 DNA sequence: TGCGCCAGCAGCTTGAGAAGAGCCTTGACCTACAATGAGCAGTTCTTC. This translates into CASSLRRALTYNEQFF.

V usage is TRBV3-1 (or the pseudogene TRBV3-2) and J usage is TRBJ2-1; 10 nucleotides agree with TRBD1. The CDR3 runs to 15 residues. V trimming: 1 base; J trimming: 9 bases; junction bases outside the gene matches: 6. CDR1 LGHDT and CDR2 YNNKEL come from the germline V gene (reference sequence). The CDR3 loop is CASSQVLDRGGEQFF. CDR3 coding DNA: TGTGCCAGCAGCCAAGTCCTGGACAGGGGGGGTGAGCAGTTCTTC.

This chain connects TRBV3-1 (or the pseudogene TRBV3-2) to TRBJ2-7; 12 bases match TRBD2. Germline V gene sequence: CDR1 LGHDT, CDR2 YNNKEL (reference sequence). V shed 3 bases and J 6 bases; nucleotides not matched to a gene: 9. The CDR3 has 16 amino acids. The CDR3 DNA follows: TGTGCCAGCAGCCAGACTAGCGGGAGATTCCCCATCGAGCAGTACTTC. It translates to CASSQTSGRFPIEQYF.

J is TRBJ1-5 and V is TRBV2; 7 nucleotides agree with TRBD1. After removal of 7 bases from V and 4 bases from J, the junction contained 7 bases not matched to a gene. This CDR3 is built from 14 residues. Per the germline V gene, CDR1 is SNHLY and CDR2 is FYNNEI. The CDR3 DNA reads TGTGCCAGCAATGGCGAGACAGGGAATCAGCCCCAGCATTTT. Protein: CASNGETGNQPQHF.

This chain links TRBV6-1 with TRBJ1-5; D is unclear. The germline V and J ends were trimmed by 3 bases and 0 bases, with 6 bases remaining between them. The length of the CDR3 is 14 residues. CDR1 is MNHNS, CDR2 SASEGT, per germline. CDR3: CASSEAYSNQPQHF. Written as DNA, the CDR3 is TGTGCCAGCAGTGAGGCATATAGCAATCAGCCCCAGCATTTT.

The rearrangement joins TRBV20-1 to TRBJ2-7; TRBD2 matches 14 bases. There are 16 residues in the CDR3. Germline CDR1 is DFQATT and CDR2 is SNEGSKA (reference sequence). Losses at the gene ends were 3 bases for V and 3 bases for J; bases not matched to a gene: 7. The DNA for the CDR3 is TGCAGTGCTAGTCCCGGGACTAGCGGGAGTTACTACGAGCAGTACTTC. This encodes CSASPGTSGSYYEQYF.

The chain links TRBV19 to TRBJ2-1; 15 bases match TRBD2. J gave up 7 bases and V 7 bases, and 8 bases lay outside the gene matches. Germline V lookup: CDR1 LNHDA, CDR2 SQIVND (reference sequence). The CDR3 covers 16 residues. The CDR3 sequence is CASTEPGTSGRNEQFF. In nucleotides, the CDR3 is TGTGCCAGTACCGAACCTGGGACTAGCGGGAGGAATGAGCAGTTCTTC.

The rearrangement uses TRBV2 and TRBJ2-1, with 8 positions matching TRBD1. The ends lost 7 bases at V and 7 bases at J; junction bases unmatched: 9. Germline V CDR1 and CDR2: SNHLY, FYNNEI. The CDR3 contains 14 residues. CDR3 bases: TGTGCCAGCAACCCGAGGACAGGGTTAAATGAGCAGTTCTTC. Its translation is CASNPRTGLNEQFF.

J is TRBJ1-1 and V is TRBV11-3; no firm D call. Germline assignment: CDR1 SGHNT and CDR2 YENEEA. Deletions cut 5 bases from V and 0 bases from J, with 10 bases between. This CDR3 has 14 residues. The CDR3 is CASSLGAMNTEAFF. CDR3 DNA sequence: TGTGCCAGCAGCCTCGGAGCTATGAACACTGAAGCTTTCTTT.

Written as DNA, the CDR3 is TGTGCCAGCAGCCCCTTCACCGGCGAGCAGTACTTC. This translates into CASSPFTGEQYF. This sequence joins TRBV3-1 (or the pseudogene TRBV3-2) and TRBJ2-7; D gene uncertain. There are 12 residues in the CDR3. Between the trimmed V and J ends, which lost 4 bases and 6 bases, there was a span of 10 bases. Germline loops: CDR1 LGHDT, CDR2 YNNKEL (reference sequence).

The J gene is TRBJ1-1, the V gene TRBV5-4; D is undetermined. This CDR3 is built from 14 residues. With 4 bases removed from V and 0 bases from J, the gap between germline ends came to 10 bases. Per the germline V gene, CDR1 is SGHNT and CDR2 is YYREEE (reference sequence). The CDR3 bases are TGTGCCAGCAGCCCCATTGGGCTGAACACTGAAGCTTTCTTT. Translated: CASSPIGLNTEAFF. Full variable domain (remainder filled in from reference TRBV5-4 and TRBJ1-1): ETGVTQSPTHLIKTRGQQVTLRCSSQSGHNTVSWYQQALGQGPQFIFQYYREEENGRGNFPPRFSGLQFPNYSSELNVNALELDDSALYLCASSPIGLNTEAFFGQGTRLTVV.

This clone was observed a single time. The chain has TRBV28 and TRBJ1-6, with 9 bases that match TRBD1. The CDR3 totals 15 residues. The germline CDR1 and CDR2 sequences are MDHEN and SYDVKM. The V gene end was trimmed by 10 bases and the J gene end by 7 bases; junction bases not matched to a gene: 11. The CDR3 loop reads CAIHEGGQGNSPLHF. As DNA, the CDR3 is TGTGCCATCCATGAGGGGGGACAGGGAAATTCACCCCTCCACTTT.

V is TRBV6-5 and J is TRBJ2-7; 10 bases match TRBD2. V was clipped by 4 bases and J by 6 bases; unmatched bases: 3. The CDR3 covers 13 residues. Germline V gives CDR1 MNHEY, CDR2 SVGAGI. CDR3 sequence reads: CASSLLAGIEQYF. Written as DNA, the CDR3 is TGTGCCAGCAGTTTACTAGCGGGAATCGAGCAGTACTTC.

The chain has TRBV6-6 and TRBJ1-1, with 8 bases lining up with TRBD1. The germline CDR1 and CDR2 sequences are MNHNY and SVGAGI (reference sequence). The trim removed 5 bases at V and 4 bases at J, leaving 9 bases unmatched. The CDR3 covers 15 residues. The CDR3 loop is CASSRQGLGGTEAFF. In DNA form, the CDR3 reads TGTGCCAGCAGTCGACAGGGGCTCGGGGGCACTGAAGCTTTCTTT.

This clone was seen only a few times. The CDR3 is CASSYYPSLNPGTEAFF. As DNA, the CDR3 is TGTGCCAGCAGTTACTATCCGTCGTTGAACCCGGGCACTGAAGCTTTCTTT. V usage is TRBV6-2 or TRBV6-3 and J usage is TRBJ1-1; D remains unclear. This CDR3 comprises 17 residues. From germline, CDR1 is MNHEY and CDR2 SVGEGT. Trimming took off 1 base at V and 4 bases at J, with 19 bases between the two ends.

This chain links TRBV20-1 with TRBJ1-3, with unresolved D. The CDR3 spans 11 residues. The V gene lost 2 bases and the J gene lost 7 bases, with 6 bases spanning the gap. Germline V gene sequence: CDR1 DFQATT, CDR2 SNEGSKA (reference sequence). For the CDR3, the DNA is TGCAGTGCTAGATATGGGAACACCATATATTTT. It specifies CSARYGNTIYF.

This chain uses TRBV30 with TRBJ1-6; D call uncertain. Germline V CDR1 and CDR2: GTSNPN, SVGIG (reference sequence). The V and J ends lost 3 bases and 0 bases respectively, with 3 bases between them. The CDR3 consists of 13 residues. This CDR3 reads CAWRSSYNSPLHF. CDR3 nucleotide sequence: TGTGCCTGGAGGAGCTCCTATAATTCACCCCTCCACTTT.

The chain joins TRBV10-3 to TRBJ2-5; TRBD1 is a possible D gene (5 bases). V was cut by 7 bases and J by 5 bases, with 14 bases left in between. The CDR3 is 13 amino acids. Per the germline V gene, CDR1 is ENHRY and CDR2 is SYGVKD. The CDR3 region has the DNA TGTGCCATCAAAACAGGATTGGGGGAGACCCAGTACTTC. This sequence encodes CAIKTGLGETQYF.